These T cell receptor beta chains were read from a single sample in a study of memory CD4+ T cells and cytomegalovirus serostatus. Only in-frame clones appear in the TCRdb table, and some are missing; sequencing was by immunoSEQ multiplex PCR. The sample has 35,000 to 50,000 clones, around 78% seen once. The source material was memory CD4+ T cells from blood. The receptors stem from an adult in good health and CMV-seronegative. CDR3s include the opening cysteine and the closing phenylalanine or tryptophan. A D gene is named only where the DNA matches it firmly. A clone size is listed for some rows: how often the clone was seen (once, few, many), or a class if it is expanded.

>NA|TRBV2|TRBJ1-2|few
TGTGCCAGCAGTGAAACGAGGAGCCTCCCGGATGGCTACACCTTC
CASSETRSLPDGYTF
>NA|TRBV11-2|TRBJ1-1|NA
TGTGCCAGCAGCCGCGGCCAAGAAGCTGAAGCTTTCTTT
CASSRGQEAEAFF
>NA|TRBV19|TRBJ2-3|NA
TGTGCCAGTAAATGGCCTTCTTCAGATACGCAGTATTTT
CASKWPSSDTQYF
>NA|TRBV5-1|TRBJ2-1|once
TGCGCCAGCAGCTTGGCCTTGGCGGTGGCGGGTGAGCAGTTCTTC
CASSLALAVAGEQFF
>NA|TRBV5-8|TRBJ2-7|NA
TGTGCCAGCAGCCCCAGGGGTCTAAAATCCTACGAGCAGTACTTC
CASSPRGLKSYEQYF
>NA|TRBV7-2|TRBJ1-1|few
TGTGCCAGCAGCTCACCTTGGGCCCGCGCGGGGTCTGAAGCTTTCTTT
CASSSPWARAGSEAFF
>TRBD2|TRBV7-2|TRBJ2-1|NA
TGTGCCAGCAGCTTAGTTGTGACTAGCAGTGAGCAGTTCTTC
CASSLVVTSSEQFF
>NA|TRBV11-2|TRBJ2-7|few
TGTGCCAGCAGCTTAGAGGAGGGATCGAGCTACGAGCAGTACTTC
CASSLEEGSSYEQYF
>NA|TRBV5-4|TRBJ2-5|NA
TGTGCCAGCCGATCTGAACCTGGACAGCGCCAAGAGACCCAGTACTTC
CASRSEPGQRQETQYF
>NA|TRBV9|TRBJ2-3|NA
TGTGCCAGCACCGAGCTAGCCCACACAGATACGCAGTATTTT
CASTELAHTDTQYF
>TRBD1|TRBV5-1|TRBJ1-2|NA
TGCGCCAGCAGCTTACGACAGGGGGACGGCTACACCTTC
CASSLRQGDGYTF
>NA|TRBV10-3|TRBJ2-1|NA
TGTGCCATCAGAGAGACCGCCTATGAGCAGTTCTTC
CAIRETAYEQFF
>NA|TRBV29-1|TRBJ1-6|NA
TGCAGCGTACAGGAAGGCGGTAATTCACCCCTCCACTTT
CSVQEGGNSPLHF
>TRBD1|TRBV19|TRBJ2-2|once
TGTGCCGGTAGTATATTCACAGGGGGCTGGATCACCGGGGAGCTGTTTTTT
CAGSIFTGGWITGELFF
>NA|TRBV29-1|TRBJ2-3|few
TGCAGCTCCAAGACCCCAGGGGCAGATACGCAGTATTTT
CSSKTPGADTQYF
>TRBD2|TRBV6-5|TRBJ2-3|NA
TGTGCCAGCAGTTACCCGGGACTAACAGATACGCAGTATTTT
CASSYPGLTDTQYF